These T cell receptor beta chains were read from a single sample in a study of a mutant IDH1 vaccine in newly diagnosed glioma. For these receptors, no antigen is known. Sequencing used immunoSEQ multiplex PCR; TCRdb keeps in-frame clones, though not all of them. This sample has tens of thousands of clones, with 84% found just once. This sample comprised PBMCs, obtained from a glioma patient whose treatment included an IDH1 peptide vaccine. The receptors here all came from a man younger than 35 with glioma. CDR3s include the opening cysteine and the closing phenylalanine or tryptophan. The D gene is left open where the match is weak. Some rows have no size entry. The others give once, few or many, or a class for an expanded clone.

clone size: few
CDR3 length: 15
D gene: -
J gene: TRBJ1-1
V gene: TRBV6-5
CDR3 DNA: TGTGCCAGCAGTTACGAGGACCTCCCTGGGACTGAAGCTTTCTTT
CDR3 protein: CASSYEDLPGTEAFF

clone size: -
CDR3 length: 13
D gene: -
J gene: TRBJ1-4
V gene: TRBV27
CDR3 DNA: TGTGCCAGCAGTTTTACGGGGAATGAAAAACTGTTTTTT
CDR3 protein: CASSFTGNEKLFF

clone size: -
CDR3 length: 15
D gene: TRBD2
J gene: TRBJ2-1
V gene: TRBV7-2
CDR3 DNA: TGTGCCAGCAGCATAGCGGGTGCTCGAGCGGGAGATTTGTTCTTC
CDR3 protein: CASSIAGARAGDLFF

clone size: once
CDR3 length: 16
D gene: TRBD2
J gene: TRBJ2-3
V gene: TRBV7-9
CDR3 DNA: TGTGCCAGCAGCCCCGGGACTAGCTCTGTAGGTGATACGCAGTATTTT
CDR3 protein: CASSPGTSSVGDTQYF

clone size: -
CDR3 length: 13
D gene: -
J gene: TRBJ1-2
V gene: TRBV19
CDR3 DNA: TGTGCCAGTAGTATAGCGGGTGACTATGGCTACACCTTC
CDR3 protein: CASSIAGDYGYTF

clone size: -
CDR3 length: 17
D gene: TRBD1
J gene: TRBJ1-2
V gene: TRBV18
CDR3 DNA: TGTGCCAGCTCACCGCTGGGGACAGTAGGATCCTCCTATGGCTACACCTTC
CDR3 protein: CASSPLGTVGSSYGYTF

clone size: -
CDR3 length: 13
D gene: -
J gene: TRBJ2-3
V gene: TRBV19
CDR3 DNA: TGTGCCAGTAGTCTTCCCGCCGCAGATACGCAGTATTTT
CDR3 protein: CASSLPAADTQYF

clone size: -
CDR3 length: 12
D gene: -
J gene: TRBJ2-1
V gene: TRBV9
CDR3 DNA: TGTGCCAGCAGCGGCCTCTCGCATGAGCAGTTCTTC
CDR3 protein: CASSGLSHEQFF

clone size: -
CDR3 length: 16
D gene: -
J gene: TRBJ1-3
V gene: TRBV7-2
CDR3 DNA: TGTGCCAGCAGCTTAAAAGCCCAGGGATCCGGAAACACCATATATTTT
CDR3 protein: CASSLKAQGSGNTIYF

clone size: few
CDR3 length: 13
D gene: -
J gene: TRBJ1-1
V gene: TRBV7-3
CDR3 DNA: TGTGCCAGCAGCCGGACATCAGGCACTGAAGCTTTCTTT
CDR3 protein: CASSRTSGTEAFF

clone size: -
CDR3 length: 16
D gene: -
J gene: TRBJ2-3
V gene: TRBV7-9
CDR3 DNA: TGTGCCAGCAGCTTAGCGCGAGTCGGTGGCGGGGATACGCAGTATTTT
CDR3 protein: CASSLARVGGGDTQYF

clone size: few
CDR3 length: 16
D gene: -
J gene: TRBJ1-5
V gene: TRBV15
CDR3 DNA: TGTGCCACCAGCAGAGATTCCGCCAGGAGCAATCAGCCCCAGCATTTT
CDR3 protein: CATSRDSARSNQPQHF